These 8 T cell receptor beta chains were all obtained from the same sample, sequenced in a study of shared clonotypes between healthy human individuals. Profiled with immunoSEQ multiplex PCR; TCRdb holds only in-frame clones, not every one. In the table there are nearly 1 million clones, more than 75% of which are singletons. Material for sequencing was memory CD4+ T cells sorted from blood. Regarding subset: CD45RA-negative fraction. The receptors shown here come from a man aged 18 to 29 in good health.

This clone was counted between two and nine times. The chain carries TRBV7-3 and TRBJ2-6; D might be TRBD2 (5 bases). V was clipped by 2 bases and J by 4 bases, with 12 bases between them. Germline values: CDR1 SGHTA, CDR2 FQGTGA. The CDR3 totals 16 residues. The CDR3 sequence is CASSLGPQRGANVLTF. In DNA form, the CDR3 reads TGTGCCAGCAGCTTAGGGCCTCAGCGGGGGGCCAACGTCCTGACTTTC.

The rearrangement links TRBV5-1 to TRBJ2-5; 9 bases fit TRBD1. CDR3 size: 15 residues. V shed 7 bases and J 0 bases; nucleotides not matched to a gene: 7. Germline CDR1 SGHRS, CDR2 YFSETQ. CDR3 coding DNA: TGCGCCAGCCGGAGGACAGGGGCCAACCAAGAGACCCAGTACTTC. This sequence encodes CASRRTGANQETQYF.

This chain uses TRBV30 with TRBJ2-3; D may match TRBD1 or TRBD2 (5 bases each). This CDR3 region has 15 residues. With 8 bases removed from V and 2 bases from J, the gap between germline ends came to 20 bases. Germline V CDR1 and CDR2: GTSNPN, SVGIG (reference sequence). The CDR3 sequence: CALTGRGEITDTQYF. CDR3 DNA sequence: TGTGCCCTTACCGGCCGAGGGGAAATCACAGATACGCAGTATTTT.

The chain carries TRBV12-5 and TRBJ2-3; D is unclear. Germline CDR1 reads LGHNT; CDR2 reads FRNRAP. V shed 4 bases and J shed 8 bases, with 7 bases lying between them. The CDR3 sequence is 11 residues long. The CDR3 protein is CASGSLGTQYF. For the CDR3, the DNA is TGTGCTAGTGGTTCCCTCGGTACGCAGTATTTT.

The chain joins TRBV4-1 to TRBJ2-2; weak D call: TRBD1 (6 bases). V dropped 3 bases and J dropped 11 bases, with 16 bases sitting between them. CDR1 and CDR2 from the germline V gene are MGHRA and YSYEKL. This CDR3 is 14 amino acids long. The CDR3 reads CASSHRLQGAELFF. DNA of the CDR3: TGCGCCAGCAGCCACCGATTACAGGGTGCCGAGCTGTTTTTT.

CDR3 sequence: CAWSVLGGAYNEQFF. Here the CDR3 DNA reads TGTGCCTGGAGTGTACTCGGAGGCGCCTACAATGAGCAGTTCTTC. This chain connects TRBV30 to TRBJ2-1, with D perhaps matching TRBD2 (5 bases). V was pared by 0 bases and J by 2 bases, with 11 bases between. This CDR3 comprises 15 residues. Germline V gene lookup returns CDR1 GTSNPN and CDR2 SVGIG (reference sequence).

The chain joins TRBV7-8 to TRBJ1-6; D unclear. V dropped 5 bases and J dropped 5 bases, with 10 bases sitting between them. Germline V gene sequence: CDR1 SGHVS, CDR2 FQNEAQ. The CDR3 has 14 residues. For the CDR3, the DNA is TGTGCCAGCAGCCCCGGGGAGCATAATTCACCCCTCCACTTT. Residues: CASSPGEHNSPLHF.

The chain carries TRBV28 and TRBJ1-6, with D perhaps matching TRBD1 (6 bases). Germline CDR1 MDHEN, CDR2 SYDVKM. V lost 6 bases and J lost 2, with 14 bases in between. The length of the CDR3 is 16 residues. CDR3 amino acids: CASRAIRGTYNSPLHF. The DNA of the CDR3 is TGTGCCAGCAGGGCAATCAGGGGTACCTATAATTCACCCCTCCACTTT.